A single sample is the source of the 30 T cell receptor beta chains below, sequenced in a study of T-cell memory formation after mild COVID-19. TCRdb fed the 5' RACE reads into MiXCR, producing one record per CDR3 protein. The sample consists of 250,000 to 300,000 distinct CDR3 sequences, approximately 16% of them appearing once. The material sequenced was PBMCs or a T cell subset sorted from them (not recorded which). The receptors originated from a man between 18 and 35 years old who had mild COVID-19 (a few samples of this study predate the infection). Cell type and time point are not known.

The V and J genes are TRBV4-1 and TRBJ2-3, with a tentative D call TRBD2 (6 bases). This CDR3 has 15 residues. Germline lookup yields CDR1 MGHRA and CDR2 YSYEKL. The V end lost 2 bases, the J end lost 0 bases, and 9 bases lay between the germline ends. The CDR3 reads CASSQSRGSTDTQYF. For the CDR3, the DNA is TGCGCCAGCAGCCAATCCCGGGGGAGCACAGATACGCAGTATTTT.

The rearrangement uses TRBV3-1 and TRBJ1-6, with D possibly matching TRBD1 (6 bases). The germline CDR1 and CDR2 sequences are LGHDT and YNNKEL (reference sequence). Trimming stripped 2 bases from V and 9 bases from J, with 11 bases between. The CDR3 is 14 amino acids. CDR3 protein: CASSQMGASSPLHF. The DNA for the CDR3 is TGTGCCAGCAGCCAAATGGGGGCGAGTTCACCCCTCCACTTT.

This clonotype was counted at least ten times. The chain carries TRBV5-1 and TRBJ2-1; D gene ambiguous. Trimming shortened V by 4 bases and J by 0 bases, and 17 bases separated the two germline ends. The germline V gene has CDR1 SGHRS and CDR2 YFSETQ. CDR3 length: 17 amino acids. The CDR3 nucleotides read TGCGCCAGCAGCCAACTCCGCGGCAGTAGCTCCTACAATGAGCAGTTCTTC. It specifies CASSQLRGSSSYNEQFF.

The rearrangement uses TRBV6-5 and TRBJ2-6; tentatively, D is TRBD2 (6 bases). The CDR3 runs to 15 residues. Germline V gene sequence: CDR1 MNHEY, CDR2 SVGAGI. V lost 6 bases and J 1 base, leaving 10 bases between the germline ends. The CDR3 loop is CASSRGVSGANVLTF. The CDR3 region has the DNA TGTGCCAGCAGCCGCGGGGTATCTGGGGCCAACGTCCTGACTTTC.

In this sample, this clonotype turned up many times. CDR3 DNA: TGTGCCAGCAGCGACCTAGGGACAGGGTACTACAATGAGCAGTTCTTC. Translating gives CASSDLGTGYYNEQFF. This rearrangement joins TRBV7-2 to TRBJ2-1; 9 bases map to TRBD1. The CDR3 has 16 residues. The germline CDR1 and CDR2 sequences are SGHTA and FQGNSA. Unmatched junction bases numbered 8, after V lost 5 bases and J lost 3 bases.

This clonotype showed up many times. The chain joins TRBV29-1 to TRBJ2-3, with unresolved D. The V end was cut by 2 bases, the J end by 10 bases, with 7 bases between. The CDR3 consists of 10 residues. CDR1 is SQVTM, CDR2 ANQGSEA, per germline. In DNA form, the CDR3 reads TGCAGCGTTGAAAGTTTTGCGCAGTATTTT. Translation gives CSVESFAQYF.

This clonotype was counted at least ten times. This chain uses TRBV4-1 with TRBJ2-3; D unclear. Germline V gene data show CDR1 as MGHRA and CDR2 as YSYEKL. This CDR3 contains 14 residues. The V and J ends lost 2 bases and 2 bases respectively, with 8 bases between them. DNA for the CDR3: TGCGCCAGCAGCCAAACCCAAGTCACAGATACGCAGTATTTT. As protein: CASSQTQVTDTQYF.

V is TRBV6-2 or TRBV6-3 and J is TRBJ2-4; D is perhaps TRBD2 (5 bases). The germline gives CDR1 MNHEY, CDR2 SVGEGT. The germline V and J ends were trimmed by 5 bases and 1 base, with 9 bases remaining between them. This CDR3 is 14 amino acids long. In nucleotides, the CDR3 is TGTGCCAGCAGTGCCCGCGGGGCCAAAAACATTCAGTACTTC. Its protein product is CASSARGAKNIQYF.

This clonotype came up a few times. This sequence joins TRBV9 and TRBJ1-2, with 7 bases aligning to TRBD1. Germline values: CDR1 SGDLS, CDR2 YYNGEE. The CDR3 spans 15 residues. J was trimmed by 0 bases and V by 4 bases; bases with no gene match: 6. Written as DNA, the CDR3 is TGTGCCAGCAGCATCCGACAGGGAGCTAACTATGGCTACACCTTC. Protein: CASSIRQGANYGYTF. Drawing the rest from reference TRBV9 and TRBJ1-2, the complete variable domain is DSGVTQTPKHLITATGQRVTLRCSPRSGDLSVYWYQQSLDQGLQFLIQYYNGEERAKGNILERFSAQQFPDLHSELNLSSLELGDSALYFCASSIRQGANYGYTFGSGTRLTVV.

The CDR3 sequence: CATSDRSSRGTDTQYF. In nucleotides, the CDR3 is TGTGCCACCAGTGATCGATCGTCTAGAGGCACAGATACGCAGTATTTT. This chain connects TRBV24-1 to TRBJ2-3; D gene unclear. The germline CDR1 and CDR2 sequences are KGHDR and SFDVKD. Trimming pared 3 bases from V and 1 base from J, leaving 13 bases between. This CDR3 is 16 amino acids long.

This clonotype was counted at least ten times. The genes are TRBV6-6 and TRBJ2-4, with TRBD2 matching 15 bases. CDR1 and CDR2 from the germline V gene are MNHNY and SVGAGI (reference sequence). This CDR3 is 18 amino acids long. The J segment lost 0 bases and the V segment lost 6 bases, leaving 6 bases of the junction unmatched. The CDR3 is CASSPGLAGGIAKNIQYF. As DNA, the CDR3 is TGTGCCAGCAGCCCCGGACTAGCGGGGGGGATAGCCAAAAACATTCAGTACTTC.

The rearrangement uses TRBV28 and TRBJ2-5; D is possibly TRBD1 (6 bases). Germline V lookup: CDR1 MDHEN, CDR2 SYDVKM. V was cut by 4 bases and J by 3 bases, with 15 bases left in between. The CDR3 has 15 amino acids. The CDR3 DNA reads TGTGCCAGCAGTTCCCTGACAGGCGCCAAAGAGACCCAGTACTTC. Amino acids: CASSSLTGAKETQYF.

The CDR3 DNA sequence: TGTGCCAGTAGTATAGGGCTGATGAACACTGAAGCTTTCTTT. This codes for CASSIGLMNTEAFF. V gene TRBV19 combines with J gene TRBJ1-1; no firm D call. The CDR3 extends over 14 amino acids. V shed 1 base and J shed 0 bases, with 6 bases lying between them. The germline V gene has CDR1 LNHDA and CDR2 SQIVND (reference sequence).

The chain joins TRBV5-1 to TRBJ2-1, with 13 bases identical to TRBD2. Trimming took 0 bases from V and 1 from J; bases not matched to a gene: 4. The CDR3 is 18 residues long. Germline assignment: CDR1 SGHRS and CDR2 YFSETQ. The CDR3 here is CASSLAPLAGGSYNEQFF. The CDR3 DNA is TGCGCCAGCAGCTTGGCCCCACTAGCGGGGGGGTCCTACAATGAGCAGTTCTTC.

This clonotype was seen more than once but under ten times. The chain joins TRBV10-3 to TRBJ2-7; 11 nucleotides align to TRBD1. V trimming: 7 bases; J trimming: 3 bases; junction bases outside the gene matches: 5. CDR1 ENHRY and CDR2 SYGVKD come from the germline V gene. This CDR3 is 14 amino acids long. CDR3 nucleotides: TGTGCCATCAAGGAGGGACAGGGGGACTACGAGCAGTACTTC. Its translation is CAIKEGQGDYEQYF.

The chain uses TRBV7-2 and TRBJ2-3, with TRBD1 as a possible D gene (5 bases). This CDR3 has 14 residues. Germline lookup yields CDR1 SGHTA and CDR2 FQGNSA. V was trimmed by 2 bases and J by 4 bases, leaving 10 bases between them. The CDR3 bases are TGTGCCAGCAGCTTAACCAGGGCGGCAGATACGCAGTATTTT. Translated: CASSLTRAADTQYF.

This sequence joins TRBV20-1 and TRBJ2-3; the D is unclear. Trimming cost V 5 bases and J 4 bases, with 13 bases left between them. This CDR3 is 13 amino acids long. CDR1 DFQATT and CDR2 SNEGSKA come from the germline V gene (reference sequence). This CDR3 reads CSAVHKQADTQYF. CDR3 DNA: TGCAGTGCTGTCCACAAGCAGGCAGATACGCAGTATTTT.

This clonotype was recorded many times. CDR3 protein: CSARDGGAFGNTIYF. Written as DNA, the CDR3 is TGCAGTGCCAGGGACGGCGGGGCCTTTGGAAACACCATATATTTT. The chain joins TRBV20-1 to TRBJ1-3; D is possibly TRBD1 (5 bases). Germline V gene data show CDR1 as DFQATT and CDR2 as SNEGSKA (reference sequence). V was shortened by 6 bases and J by 3 bases, with 18 bases between the two germline ends. The CDR3 has 15 amino acids.

This clonotype has a count of ten or more. The V call is TRBV5-5, the J call TRBJ2-7, with 11 positions matching TRBD2. Per the germline V gene, CDR1 is SGHKS and CDR2 is YYEKEE (reference sequence). With V trimmed by 4 bases and J by 7 bases, 7 bases remained unmatched. This CDR3 is built from 14 residues. The CDR3 loop is CASSTYSGGEEQYV. DNA for the CDR3: TGTGCCAGCAGCACATATAGCGGGGGGGAAGAGCAGTACGTC.

The table lists this clonotype with a few counts. In DNA, the CDR3 is TGTGCCAGCAGCCCCCAAGCTGGAAACACCATATATTTT. Translation gives CASSPQAGNTIYF. The chain is built from TRBV7-2 and TRBJ1-3; D not certain. Germline V gives CDR1 SGHTA, CDR2 FQGNSA. This CDR3 has 13 amino acids. V gave up 5 bases and J gave up 2 bases, with 7 bases separating them.

The rearrangement uses TRBV28 and TRBJ2-7, with D perhaps matching TRBD1 (5 bases). Germline values: CDR1 MDHEN, CDR2 SYDVKM. CDR3 length equals 14 residues. V was cut by 3 bases and J by 1 base, with 10 bases left in between. CDR3 sequence (DNA): TGTGCCAGCAGTTTTGGCCAGGGATCCTACGAGCAGTACGTC. Translating it yields CASSFGQGSYEQYV.

In its sample, this clonotype was seen many times. The V call is TRBV5-1, the J call TRBJ2-4; no reliable D call. Germline values: CDR1 SGHRS, CDR2 YFSETQ. The V end was cut by 2 bases, the J end by 0 bases, with 12 bases between. This CDR3 comprises 16 residues. The CDR3 region has the DNA TGCGCCAGCAGCTTAGGGATCACCGGAGCCAAAAACATTCAGTACTTC. It yields the protein CASSLGITGAKNIQYF.

The sample holds a few counts of this clonotype. The genes are TRBV12-3 or TRBV12-4 and TRBJ2-5; D is perhaps TRBD1 or TRBD2 (6 bases each). Trimming took off 6 bases at V and 5 bases at J, with 19 bases between the two ends. The CDR3 sequence is 15 residues long. Here the CDR3 DNA reads TGTGCCAGCAGCCCGGGGACGGGGGCGAGGGAGACCCAGTACTTC. Amino acids: CASSPGTGARETQYF.

This rearrangement joins TRBV19 to TRBJ2-7; D unresolved. This CDR3 is built from 12 residues. Germline values: CDR1 LNHDA, CDR2 SQIVND (reference sequence). Trimming took off 3 bases at V and 5 bases at J, with 8 bases between the two ends. CDR3 sequence (DNA): TGTGCCAGTAGTATCAGGACCGACGAGCAGTACTTC. Its protein product is CASSIRTDEQYF.

The rearrangement uses TRBV10-3 and TRBJ2-7; D unclear. The CDR3 loop spans 13 amino acids. V lost 3 bases and J lost 0, with 6 bases in between. Germline CDR1 and CDR2: ENHRY and SYGVKD. The CDR3 DNA is TGTGCCATCAGTGAAGGTCCCTCCTACGAGCAGTACTTC. This sequence encodes CAISEGPSYEQYF.

This clonotype has ten or more counts. The rearrangement links TRBV5-1 to TRBJ2-1; 10 bases agree with TRBD1. The CDR3 is 15 residues long. V lost 4 bases to trimming and J lost 4 bases; unmatched junction nucleotides: 5. Germline CDR1 is SGHRS and CDR2 is YFSETQ. The CDR3 is CASSLTGGAYNEQFF. The CDR3 DNA is TGCGCCAGCAGCCTGACAGGGGGCGCTTACAATGAGCAGTTCTTC.

This rearrangement joins TRBV5-1 to TRBJ2-5; 12 positions agree with TRBD2. Germline-derived CDR1 and CDR2 are SGHRS and YFSETQ. This CDR3 is built from 17 residues. Trimming at V came to 2 bases and at J to 4 bases, leaving 9 bases not matched to a gene. CDR3 in amino acids: CASSFWELAGGVETQYF. For the CDR3, the DNA is TGCGCCAGCAGCTTTTGGGAACTAGCGGGGGGAGTAGAGACCCAGTACTTC.

In its sample, this clonotype was seen a few times. The V and J genes are TRBV6-5 and TRBJ2-7, with 7 bases that match TRBD1. The CDR3 has 14 residues. J gave up 3 bases and V 5 bases, and 7 bases lay outside the gene matches. Germline V gene lookup returns CDR1 MNHEY and CDR2 SVGAGI. The CDR3 loop is CASSHGPGGYEQYF. In DNA form, the CDR3 reads TGTGCCAGCAGTCACGGGCCAGGGGGCTACGAGCAGTACTTC.

The gene calls are TRBV12-3 or TRBV12-4 and TRBJ2-7; 10 bases map to TRBD2. The CDR3 loop spans 15 amino acids. The J segment lost 4 bases and the V segment lost 1 base, leaving 4 bases of the junction unmatched. Here the CDR3 DNA reads TGTGCCAGCAGTTTAGGGAGCGGGGGGGCTTACGAGCAGTACTTC. It codes for CASSLGSGGAYEQYF.

The sample holds many counts of this clonotype. The chain employs TRBV19 and TRBJ1-5, with D perhaps matching TRBD1 (5 bases). V was cut by 10 bases and J by 4 bases, with 14 bases left in between. Germline values: CDR1 LNHDA, CDR2 SQIVND (reference sequence). The CDR3 covers 13 residues. DNA of the CDR3: TGTGCCACCCATCCCGGGGGGAATCAGCCCCAGCATTTT. Translated: CATHPGGNQPQHF. Combining the CDR3 with reference TRBV19 and TRBJ1-5 gives the whole variable domain DGGITQSPKYLFRKEGQNVTLSCEQNLNHDAMYWYRQDPGQGLRLIYYSQIVNDFQKGDIAEGYSVSREKKESFPLTVTSAQKNPTAFYLCATHPGGNQPQHFGDGTRLSIL.